A single sample is the source of the 10 T cell receptor beta chains below, sequenced in a study of T cells after yellow fever vaccination. TCRdb re-analysed the 5' RACE reads in MiXCR, keeping a single row per CDR3 protein. Here the sample spans about 32,000 distinct CDR3 sequences, 6.5% to 8% being singletons. Specimen: PBMCs, either bulk or a sorted T-cell subset (CD4+, CD8+, memory, or dextramer-sorted; not recorded which), collected on the day of the first yellow fever vaccination. The origin of the receptors is a man younger than 35 who received the YFV17D yellow fever vaccine.

Notes on this clonotype: A read error is possible here, since a much larger clone lies one base away. The chain joins TRBV12-3 or TRBV12-4 to TRBJ1-1; 10 bases agree with TRBD1. CDR3 length: 15 amino acids. Here the CDR3 DNA reads TGTGCCAACAGTTGGGGGACAGGGGCGGACACTGAAGCTTTCTTT. Its translation: CANSWGTGADTEAFF.

This clonotype has at least ten counts. The chain couples TRBV20-1 to TRBJ2-3; D is undetermined. CDR1 DFQATT and CDR2 SNEGSKA come from the germline V gene (reference sequence). Trimming shortened V by 6 bases and J by 3 bases, and 10 bases separated the two germline ends. This CDR3 is 12 amino acids long. CDR3 sequence reads: CSAAAHTDTQYF. The CDR3 DNA follows: TGCAGTGCCGCTGCCCATACAGATACGCAGTATTTT.

This clonotype was observed many times. This chain uses TRBV7-2 with TRBJ2-3; tentative D call: TRBD1 (5 bases). Looked up from germline, CDR1 is SGHTA and CDR2 is FQGNSA. V lost 0 bases and J 0 bases, leaving 10 bases between the germline ends. CDR3 size: 16 residues. CDR3 sequence (DNA): TGTGCCAGCAGCTTAGCGCCGTGGGGCAGCACAGATACGCAGTATTTT. Protein: CASSLAPWGSTDTQYF.

Ten or more counts support this clonotype. The V gene is TRBV6-4, the J gene TRBJ1-1; the D is unclear. CDR1 MRHNA and CDR2 SNTAGT come from the germline V gene. V lost 5 bases and J lost 3, with 10 bases in between. The CDR3 has 13 residues. The CDR3 spells CASSREVDTEAFF. The DNA of the CDR3 is TGTGCCAGCAGTCGGGAGGTGGACACTGAAGCTTTCTTT.

This sequence joins TRBV28 and TRBJ2-7; 7 nucleotides align to TRBD1. Trimming at V came to 7 bases and at J to 4 bases, leaving 13 bases not matched to a gene. The V gene's germline CDR1 is MDHEN and CDR2 SYDVKM. CDR3 size: 15 residues. The CDR3 is CASTTQGDARYEQYV. CDR3 DNA: TGTGCCAGCACTACCCAGGGGGACGCGCGGTACGAGCAGTACGTC.

This clonotype was counted ten times or more. The gene calls are TRBV6-5 and TRBJ1-6; D remains ambiguous. CDR1 is MNHEY, CDR2 SVGAGI, per germline. This CDR3 region has 15 residues. V was cut by 7 bases and J by 10 bases, with 20 bases left in between. CDR3 nucleotides: TGTGCCAGCACCCCGGGTCGGGTCGCTGACTCACCCCTCCACTTT. This sequence encodes CASTPGRVADSPLHF.

This clonotype was seen ten or more times. V and J are TRBV7-9 and TRBJ2-5; D is undetermined. V was shortened by 5 bases and J by 4 bases, with 8 bases between the two germline ends. There are 12 residues in the CDR3. Germline CDR1 and CDR2: SEHNR and FQNEAQ (reference sequence). The CDR3 reads CASSPNRETQYF. CDR3 bases: TGTGCCAGCAGCCCGAACCGAGAGACCCAGTACTTC.

This clonotype was seen more than once but under ten times. This chain links TRBV12-3 or TRBV12-4 with TRBJ2-2; D is unclear. The CDR3 runs to 15 residues. V shed 1 base and J shed 1 base, with 7 bases lying between them. The CDR3 nucleotides read TGTGCCAGCAGTTTAGACGACTGGAACACCGGGGAGCTGTTTTTT. This gives the protein CASSLDDWNTGELFF.

This clonotype was counted a few times. V usage is TRBV2 and J usage is TRBJ2-1; D uncertain. V gave up 6 bases and J gave up 13 bases, with 13 bases separating them. Germline V gene sequence: CDR1 SNHLY, CDR2 FYNNEI. This CDR3 is built from 11 residues. In nucleotides, the CDR3 is TGTGCCAGCAGACTGCTCTTGGATCAGTTCTTC. It specifies CASRLLLDQFF.

This clonotype was counted between two and nine times. This chain joins TRBV20-1 and TRBJ1-2, with TRBD1 matching 7 bases. The CDR3 spans 14 residues. Per germline, CDR1 DFQATT and CDR2 SNEGSKA (reference sequence). The V segment lost 5 bases and the J segment 4 bases; nucleotides outside the gene matches: 10. Here the CDR3 reads CSAPSGTDLYGYTF. As DNA, the CDR3 is TGCAGTGCTCCTTCCGGGACAGACCTCTATGGCTACACCTTC.